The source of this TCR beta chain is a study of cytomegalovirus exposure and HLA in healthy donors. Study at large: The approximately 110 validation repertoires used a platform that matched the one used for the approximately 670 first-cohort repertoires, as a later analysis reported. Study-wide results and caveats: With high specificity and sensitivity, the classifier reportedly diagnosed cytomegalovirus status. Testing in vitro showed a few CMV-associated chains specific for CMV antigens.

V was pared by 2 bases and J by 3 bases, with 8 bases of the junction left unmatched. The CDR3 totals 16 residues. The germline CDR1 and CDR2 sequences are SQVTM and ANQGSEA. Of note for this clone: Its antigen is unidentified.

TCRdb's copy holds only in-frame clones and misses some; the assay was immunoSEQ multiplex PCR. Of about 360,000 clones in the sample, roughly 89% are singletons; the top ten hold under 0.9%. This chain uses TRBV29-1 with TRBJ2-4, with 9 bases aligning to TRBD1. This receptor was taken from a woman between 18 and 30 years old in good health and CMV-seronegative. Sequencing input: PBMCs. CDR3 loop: CSVERGTGSGKNIQYF. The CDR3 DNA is TGCAGCGTTGAAAGAGGGACAGGGTCTGGCAAAAACATTCAGTACTTC.